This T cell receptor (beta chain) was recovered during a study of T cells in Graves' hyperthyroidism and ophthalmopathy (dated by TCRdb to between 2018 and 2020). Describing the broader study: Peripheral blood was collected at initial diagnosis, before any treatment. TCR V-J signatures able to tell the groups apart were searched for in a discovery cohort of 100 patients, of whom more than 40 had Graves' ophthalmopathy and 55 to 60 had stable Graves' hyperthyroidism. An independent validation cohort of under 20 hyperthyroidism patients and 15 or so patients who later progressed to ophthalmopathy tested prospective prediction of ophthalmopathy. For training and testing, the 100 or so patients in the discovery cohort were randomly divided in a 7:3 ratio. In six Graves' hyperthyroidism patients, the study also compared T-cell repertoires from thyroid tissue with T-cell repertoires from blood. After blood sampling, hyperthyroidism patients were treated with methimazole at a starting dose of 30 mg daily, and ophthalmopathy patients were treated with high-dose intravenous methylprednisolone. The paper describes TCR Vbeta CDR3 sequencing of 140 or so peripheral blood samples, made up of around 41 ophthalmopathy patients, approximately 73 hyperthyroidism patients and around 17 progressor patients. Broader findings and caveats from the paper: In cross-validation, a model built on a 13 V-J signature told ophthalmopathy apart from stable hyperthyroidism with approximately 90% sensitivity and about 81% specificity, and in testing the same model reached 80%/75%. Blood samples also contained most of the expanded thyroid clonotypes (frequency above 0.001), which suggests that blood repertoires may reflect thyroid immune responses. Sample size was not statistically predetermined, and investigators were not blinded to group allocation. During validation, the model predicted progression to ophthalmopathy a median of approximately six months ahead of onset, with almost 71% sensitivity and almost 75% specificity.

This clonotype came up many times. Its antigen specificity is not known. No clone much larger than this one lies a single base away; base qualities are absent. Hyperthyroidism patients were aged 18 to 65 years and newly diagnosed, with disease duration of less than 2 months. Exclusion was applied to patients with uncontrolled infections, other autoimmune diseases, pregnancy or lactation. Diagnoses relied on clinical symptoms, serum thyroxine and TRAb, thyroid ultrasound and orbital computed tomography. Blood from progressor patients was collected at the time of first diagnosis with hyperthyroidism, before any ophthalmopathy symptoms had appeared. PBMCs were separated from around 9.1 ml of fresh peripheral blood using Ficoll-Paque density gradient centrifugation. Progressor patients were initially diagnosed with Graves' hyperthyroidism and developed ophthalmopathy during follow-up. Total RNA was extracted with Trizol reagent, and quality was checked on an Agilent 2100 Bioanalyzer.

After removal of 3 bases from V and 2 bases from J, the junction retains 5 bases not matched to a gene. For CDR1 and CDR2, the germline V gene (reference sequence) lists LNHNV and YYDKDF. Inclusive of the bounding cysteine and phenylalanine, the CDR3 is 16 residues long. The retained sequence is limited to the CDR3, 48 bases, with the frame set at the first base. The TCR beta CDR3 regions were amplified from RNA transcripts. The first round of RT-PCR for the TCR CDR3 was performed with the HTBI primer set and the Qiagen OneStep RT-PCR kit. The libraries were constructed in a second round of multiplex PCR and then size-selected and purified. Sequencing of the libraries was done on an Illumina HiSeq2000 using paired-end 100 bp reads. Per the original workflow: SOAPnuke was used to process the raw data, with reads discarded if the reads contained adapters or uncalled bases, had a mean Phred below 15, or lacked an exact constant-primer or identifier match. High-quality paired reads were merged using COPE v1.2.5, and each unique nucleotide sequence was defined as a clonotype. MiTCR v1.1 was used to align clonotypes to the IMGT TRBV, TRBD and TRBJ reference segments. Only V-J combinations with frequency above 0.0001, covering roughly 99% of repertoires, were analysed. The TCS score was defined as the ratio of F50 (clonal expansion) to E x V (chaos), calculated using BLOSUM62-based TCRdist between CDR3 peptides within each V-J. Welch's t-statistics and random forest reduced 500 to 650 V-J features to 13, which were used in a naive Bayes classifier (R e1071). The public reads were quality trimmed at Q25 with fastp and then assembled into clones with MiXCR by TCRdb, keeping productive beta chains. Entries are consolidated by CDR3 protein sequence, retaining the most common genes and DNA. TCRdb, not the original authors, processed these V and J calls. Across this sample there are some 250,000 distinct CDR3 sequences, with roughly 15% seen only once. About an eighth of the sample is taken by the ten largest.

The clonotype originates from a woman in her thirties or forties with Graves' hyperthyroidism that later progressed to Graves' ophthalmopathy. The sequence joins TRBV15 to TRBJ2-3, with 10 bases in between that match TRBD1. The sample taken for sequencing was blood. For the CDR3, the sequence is CATSSWTGGITDTQYF. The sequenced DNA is TGTGCCACCAGCAGCTGGACAGGGGGAATCACAGATACGCAGTATTTT. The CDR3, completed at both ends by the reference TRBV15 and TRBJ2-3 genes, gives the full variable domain DAMVIQNPRYQVTQFGKPVTLSCSQTLNHNVMYWYQQKSSQAPKLLFHYYDKDFNNEADTPDNFQSRRPNTSFCFLDIRSPGLGDTAMYLCATSSWTGGITDTQYFGPGTRLTVL.